Presented here are 14 T cell receptor beta chains from one specimen sequenced in a study of blood T cell repertoires in COVID-19. The method was immunoSEQ multiplex PCR; TCRdb's version includes in-frame clones alone and lacks a portion of them. The repertoire consists of 65,000 to 85,000 clones, with around four fifths occurring once and the leading ten covering roughly 5.3%. The sample consisted of peripheral blood. The source of these receptors is a man in his fifties with active COVID-19.

This clone came up once. This chain links TRBV6-5 with TRBJ2-5; TRBD1 matches at 8 bases. The CDR3 loop spans 14 amino acids. The V gene's germline CDR1 is MNHEY and CDR2 SVGAGI. The junction had 8 bases not matched to a gene; V was cut back by 6 bases and J by 5 bases. This CDR3 reads CASSLDRGRETQYF. The CDR3 coding sequence is TGTGCCAGCAGCCTAGACAGGGGACGCGAGACCCAGTACTTC.

This chain uses TRBV28 with TRBJ2-2; D might be TRBD2 (7 bases). V shed 4 bases and J shed 0 bases, with 15 bases lying between them. This CDR3 contains 17 residues. Germline V gene sequence: CDR1 MDHEN, CDR2 SYDVKM. The CDR3 here is CASSSGRGGANTGELFF. DNA for the CDR3: TGTGCCAGCAGTTCAGGAAGGGGGGGCGCGAACACCGGGGAGCTGTTTTTT.

The chain employs TRBV7-9 and TRBJ1-1; tentatively, D is TRBD1 (6 bases). The germline V gene encodes CDR1 SEHNR and CDR2 FQNEAQ (reference sequence). This CDR3 has 11 residues. Trimming removed 7 bases from V and 8 bases from J, with 11 bases in between. The CDR3, as DNA: TGTGCCAGCACCCCGAGGGGGGAAGCTTTCTTT. Translating gives CASTPRGEAFF.

This clone was picked up a small number of times. The same CDR3 also results from other DNA sequences found in this sample. The rearrangement uses TRBV7-8 and TRBJ2-2; possibly TRBD2 for D (5 bases). V was pared by 5 bases and J by 0 bases, with 7 bases between. Germline CDR1 and CDR2: SGHVS and FQNEAQ. This CDR3 has 14 amino acids. CDR3 loop: CASSPLANTGELFF. CDR3 coding DNA: TGTGCCAGCAGCCCACTAGCGAACACCGGGGAGCTGTTTTTT.

The chain combines TRBV12-3 or TRBV12-4 with TRBJ1-3, with a possible D match to TRBD1 (6 bases). This CDR3 is 13 amino acids long. With 6 bases removed from V and 8 bases from J, the gap between germline ends came to 14 bases. The CDR3 bases are TGTGCCAGCAGGGGCGAGGGGGTTGACACCATATATTTT. Residues: CASRGEGVDTIYF.

The chain joins TRBV5-1 to TRBJ2-7; 7 bases align to TRBD2. This CDR3 comprises 16 residues. With V trimmed by 2 bases and J by 5 bases, 13 bases remained unmatched. Germline values: CDR1 SGHRS, CDR2 YFSETQ. The CDR3 DNA reads TGCGCCAGCAGCTTACGCCGCGGCGGGAGCGGAGACGAGCAGTACTTC. Protein: CASSLRRGGSGDEQYF.

In the case of this clone: One junction end does not reproduce the germline sequence, and a read error may be involved. The rearrangement joins TRBV19 to TRBJ2-5; maybe TRBD1 (6 bases). The CDR3 has 14 amino acids. CDR1 and CDR2 (germline): LNHDA, SQIVND (reference sequence). CDR3 bases: TGTGCCAGTAGGGAAACAGGGATCCAAGAGGCCCAGTACTTC. Translated: CASRETGIQEAQYF.

This chain joins TRBV4-2 and TRBJ2-1; 16 positions agree with TRBD2. The CDR3 spans 20 residues. The J segment lost 9 bases and the V segment lost 0 bases, leaving 14 bases of the junction unmatched. Per the germline V gene, CDR1 is LGHNA and CDR2 is YNFKEQ. As DNA, the CDR3 is TGTGCCAGCAGCCAAGATCGCCCGGGACTAGCGGGAGGGCCGGGGAGTGAGCAGTTCTTC. Its translation is CASSQDRPGLAGGPGSEQFF.

V gene TRBV28 combines with J gene TRBJ2-5; 7 positions match TRBD2. Trimming cost V 6 bases and J 5 bases; bases outside gene matches: 6. The germline CDR1 and CDR2 sequences are MDHEN and SYDVKM. CDR3 length: 13 residues. The CDR3 loop reads CASSPGGVETQYF. The CDR3 DNA reads as TGTGCCAGCAGCCCTGGGGGGGTGGAGACCCAGTACTTC.

This chain connects TRBV28 to TRBJ2-3, with D unclear. V dropped 6 bases and J dropped 6 bases, with 10 bases sitting between them. This CDR3 region has 12 residues. The V gene's germline CDR1 is MDHEN and CDR2 SYDVKM. CDR3 sequence: CASSLPRDTQYF. The CDR3 DNA reads as TGTGCCAGCAGCCTACCCCGGGATACGCAGTATTTT.

The rearrangement uses TRBV10-2 and TRBJ1-3; 7 nucleotides match TRBD1. Trimming took 7 bases from V and 4 from J; bases not matched to a gene: 7. The CDR3 contains 14 residues. Germline V gene data show CDR1 as WSHSY and CDR2 as SAAADI. CDR3 protein: CASTLPGGGNTIYF. The CDR3 DNA reads TGCGCCAGCACCCTGCCAGGGGGAGGAAACACCATATATTTT.

The chain combines TRBV19 with TRBJ2-7, with D possibly TRBD1 on 5 matching bases. This CDR3 contains 14 residues. CDR1 LNHDA and CDR2 SQIVND come from the germline V gene (reference sequence). Trimming took 0 bases from V and 9 from J, leaving 15 bases between them. The CDR3 protein is CASSIDLWSGMQYF. The CDR3 DNA is TGTGCCAGTAGTATAGATCTGTGGTCAGGGATGCAGTACTTC.

The chain links TRBV6-2 or TRBV6-3 to TRBJ2-7; D is ambiguous. The CDR3 has 15 amino acids. V was cut by 5 bases and J by 2 bases, with 16 bases left in between. In germline, CDR1 is MNHEY, CDR2 SVGEGT. CDR3 protein: CASSDYLAATYEQYF. For the CDR3, the DNA is TGTGCCAGCAGTGATTATCTCGCTGCGACCTACGAGCAGTACTTC.

This clone appeared a few times. The chain joins TRBV6-5 to TRBJ2-1, with 9 bases aligning to TRBD1. Losses at the gene ends were 11 bases for V and 3 bases for J; bases not matched to a gene: 11. Germline loops: CDR1 MNHEY, CDR2 SVGAGI. This CDR3 contains 15 residues. The CDR3 spells CAARATGGVYNEQFF. CDR3 in DNA: TGTGCCGCCCGAGCGACAGGGGGGGTCTACAATGAGCAGTTCTTC.